Given below is one T cell receptor (beta chain) in context. This sample stems from a study of blood T cell repertoires in COVID-19. Study background: From the United States, Italy and Spain came samples of acute and convalescent COVID-19.

Enrolled through a virtual design, the participants were between roughly 18 and 90 years of age and came from some 26 US areas. Recovery among Cohort 3 donors was established by two negative PCRs, clearance, or symptom resolution. With 3 bases removed from V and 1 base from J, the gap between germline ends came to 15 bases. The germline V gene encodes CDR1 SQVTM and CDR2 ANQGSEA. The CDR3 sequence is 15 residues long. As processed by the authors: Scientists estimated how many nucleated cells there were by amplifying reference gene primers. Assay used: immunoSEQ multiplex PCR; TCRdb lists only in-frame clones, some missing. That table furnishes V, J and clone size, whereas the DNA furnished D and trimming. The table lists a few hundred thousand clones, roughly 85% of them singletons, with roughly 20% in the top ten.

V and J are TRBV29-1 and TRBJ1-1, with no clear D. The specimen was PBMCs or T cells enriched from blood (not recorded which). The source is a man aged 40-50 years who had recovered from COVID-19. The CDR3 reads CSVDLTGSANTEAFF. The CDR3 DNA sequence: TGCAGCGTTGATCTAACCGGGTCCGCGAACACTGAAGCTTTCTTT. Full variable domain (outside the CDR3, taken from reference TRBV29-1 and TRBJ1-1): SAVISQKPSRDICQRGTSLTIQCQVDSQVTMMFWYRQQPGQSLTLIATANQGSEATYESGFVIDKFPISRPNLTFSTLTVSNMSPEDSSIYLCSVDLTGSANTEAFFGQGTRLTVV.